One sample yielded the 28 T cell receptor beta chains listed below, sequenced in a study of blood T cell repertoires in COVID-19. Sequencing was performed with immunoSEQ multiplex PCR; in TCRdb, only in-frame clones are kept and a portion is missing. The sample holds around 360,000 clones, around 87% seen once. Sample: peripheral blood. These receptors originate from a woman aged 25 to 39 with COVID-19, enrolled during active disease.

There are a few counts of this clone. Other DNA sequences from this sample encode an identical CDR3 as well. The rearrangement uses TRBV30 and TRBJ1-5; TRBD1 agrees at 7 bases. Germline assignment: CDR1 GTSNPN and CDR2 SVGIG (reference sequence). The CDR3 spans 14 residues. With V trimmed by 2 bases and J by 2 bases, 3 bases remained unmatched. The DNA for the CDR3 is TGTGCCTGGAGTCGACAGGGTGGCAATCAGCCCCAGCATTTT. Translating gives CAWSRQGGNQPQHF.

This rearrangement joins TRBV6-4 to TRBJ1-6; perhaps TRBD1 as D (6 bases). The CDR3 is 14 amino acids. CDR1 is MRHNA and CDR2 is SNTAGT in the germline V gene. V gave up 5 bases and J gave up 6 bases, with 11 bases separating them. CDR3 protein: CASSSGTTNSPLHF. DNA for the CDR3: TGTGCCAGCAGTTCCGGGACAACTAATTCACCCCTCCACTTT.

CDR3 loop: CASSLDRDLLFGYTF. The CDR3 nucleotides are TGTGCCAGCAGTCTTGACAGGGATCTTCTATTTGGCTACACCTTC. This chain joins TRBV27 and TRBJ1-2; 7 bases map to TRBD1. In germline, CDR1 is MNHEY, CDR2 SMNVEV (reference sequence). The CDR3 contains 15 residues. V lost 5 bases to trimming and J lost 7 bases; unmatched junction nucleotides: 13.

The J gene is TRBJ2-5, the V gene TRBV11-2; TRBD2 matches at 8 bases. The J segment lost 7 bases and the V segment lost 4 bases, leaving 5 bases of the junction unmatched. The germline V gene encodes CDR1 SGHAT and CDR2 FQNNGV. The CDR3 covers 13 residues. The CDR3 sequence is CASSSGLGGTQYF. CDR3 nucleotide sequence: TGTGCCAGCAGCTCGGGACTAGGAGGGACCCAGTACTTC.

The chain links TRBV11-2 to TRBJ2-5; TRBD2 matches 7 bases. Per germline, CDR1 SGHAT and CDR2 FQNNGV. J gave up 6 bases and V 5 bases, and 18 bases lay outside the gene matches. The CDR3 is 17 residues long. CDR3 coding DNA: TGTGCCAGCAGCCCGAGGGGAATAGCGGGCGGGACGAAGACCCAGTACTTC. Protein: CASSPRGIAGGTKTQYF.

The V and J genes are TRBV6-5 and TRBJ2-2; TRBD1 agrees at 7 bases. V lost 4 bases to trimming and J lost 4 bases; unmatched junction nucleotides: 3. The CDR3 contains 14 residues. CDR1 MNHEY and CDR2 SVGAGI come from the germline V gene. CDR3 sequence: CASSSGQATGELFF. CDR3 bases: TGTGCCAGCAGTTCCGGACAGGCCACCGGGGAGCTGTTTTTT.

The genes are TRBV18 and TRBJ1-3; D remains unclear. V lost 0 bases and J 7 bases, leaving 13 bases between the germline ends. The germline V gene has CDR1 KGHSH and CDR2 LQKENI. The CDR3 contains 15 residues. The DNA of the CDR3 is TGTGCCAGCTCACCACCGGTCAGTATCGGGAACACCATATATTTT. This gives the protein CASSPPVSIGNTIYF.

The V gene is TRBV11-2, the J gene TRBJ2-5, with TRBD1 as a possible D gene (5 bases). The ends were cut back, 5 bases at V and 4 bases at J, with 11 bases in the middle. CDR3 length: 13 amino acids. Germline CDR1 and CDR2: SGHAT and FQNNGV. Here the CDR3 reads CASSQRQLETQYF. Written as DNA, the CDR3 is TGTGCCAGCAGCCAGCGACAGTTAGAGACCCAGTACTTC.

The chain is built from TRBV7-9 and TRBJ2-7; the D gene is possibly TRBD2 (5 bases). V gave up 1 base and J gave up 6 bases, with 10 bases separating them. Germline CDR1 SEHNR, CDR2 FQNEAQ (reference sequence). The CDR3 loop spans 13 amino acids. The CDR3 DNA reads TGTGCCAGCAGCTTAGTAGTTAGCGCCGAGCAGTACTTC. Residues: CASSLVVSAEQYF. Based on the CDR3 plus reference TRBV7-9 and TRBJ2-7, the full variable domain is DTGVSQNPRHKITKRGQNVTFRCDPISEHNRLYWYRQTLGQGPEFLTYFQNEAQLEKSRLLSDRFSAERPKGSFSTLEIQRTEQGDSAMYLCASSLVVSAEQYFGPGTRLTVT.

This sequence joins TRBV19 and TRBJ1-1; TRBD1 agrees at 7 bases. The CDR3 spans 13 residues. Germline V gene data show CDR1 as LNHDA and CDR2 as SQIVND (reference sequence). Trimming cost V 10 bases and J 5 bases; bases outside gene matches: 10. CDR3 sequence: CATSAGGGTEAFF. The CDR3 DNA follows: TGTGCCACCTCGGCAGGGGGTGGTACTGAAGCTTTCTTT.

In this sample, this clone turned up a few times. The chain carries TRBV7-2 and TRBJ2-7; D might be TRBD1 (6 bases). Germline CDR1 SGHTA, CDR2 FQGNSA. The CDR3 loop spans 15 amino acids. V shed 5 bases and J shed 7 bases, with 21 bases lying between them. As DNA, the CDR3 is TGTGCCAGCAGCAGCTCACCGGGACACCGCTTGGAGCAGTACTTC. Protein sequence: CASSSSPGHRLEQYF.

This rearrangement joins TRBV7-8 to TRBJ1-5; D gene ambiguous. The CDR3 is 13 residues long. V gave up 8 bases and J gave up 4 bases, with 12 bases separating them. CDR1 is SGHVS and CDR2 is FQNEAQ in the germline V gene. CDR3 sequence (DNA): TGTGCCAGCTCGGTATTACTTAATCAGCCCCAGCATTTT. Residues: CASSVLLNQPQHF. Full variable domain (remainder filled in from reference TRBV7-8 and TRBJ1-5): GAGVSQSPRYKVAKRGQDVALRCDPISGHVSLFWYQQALGQGPEFLTYFQNEAQLDKSGLPSDRFFAERPEGSVSTLKIQRTQQEDSAVYLCASSVLLNQPQHFGDGTRLSIL.

The rearrangement uses TRBV7-2 and TRBJ1-2; the D gene is possibly TRBD1 (5 bases). The CDR3 runs 13 residues. Trimming pared 5 bases from V and 8 bases from J, leaving 15 bases between. The germline V gene encodes CDR1 SGHTA and CDR2 FQGNSA. The CDR3 DNA follows: TGTGCCAGCAGCCAGCGCGGGGCTTGGGGCTACACCTTC. Translating gives CASSQRGAWGYTF.

The V gene is TRBV30, the J gene TRBJ2-1; 9 bases align to TRBD2. Germline V gene lookup returns CDR1 GTSNPN and CDR2 SVGIG (reference sequence). This CDR3 spans 16 amino acids. V shed 1 base, J shed 8 bases, and the junction held 12 bases outside the gene matches. For the CDR3, the DNA is TGTGCCTGGAGTGCCCGGATAGCGGGAGTGTTTTATGAGCAGTTCTTC. Protein sequence: CAWSARIAGVFYEQFF. The whole variable domain, remainder taken from reference TRBV30 and TRBJ2-1, is SQTIHQWPATLVQPVGSPLSLECTVEGTSNPNLYWYRQAAGRGLQLLFYSVGIGQISSEVPQNLSASRPQDRQFILSSKKLLLSDSGFYLCAWSARIAGVFYEQFFGPGTRLTVL.

V gene TRBV7-2 combines with J gene TRBJ2-1, with 12 bases aligning to TRBD2. Germline values: CDR1 SGHTA, CDR2 FQGNSA. Trimming at V came to 5 bases and at J to 7 bases, leaving 9 bases not matched to a gene. CDR3 length: 16 amino acids. The CDR3, as DNA: TGTGCCAGCAGCCCCTGGACTAGCGGGAACGTGAATGAGCAGTTCTTC. This encodes CASSPWTSGNVNEQFF.

In its sample, this clone was seen once. The V call is TRBV11-2, the J call TRBJ2-7, with 10 bases that match TRBD2. Germline CDR1 SGHAT, CDR2 FQNNGV. CDR3 length equals 16 residues. The trim removed 4 bases at V and 2 bases at J, leaving 8 bases unmatched. The CDR3 reads CASSYPSGSRTYEQYF. The CDR3 DNA sequence: TGTGCCAGCAGCTATCCTAGCGGGAGTCGGACCTACGAGCAGTACTTC. Combining the CDR3 with reference TRBV11-2 and TRBJ2-7 gives the whole variable domain EAGVAQSPRYKIIEKRQSVAFWCNPISGHATLYWYQQILGQGPKLLIQFQNNGVVDDSQLPKDRFSAERLKGVDSTLKIQPAKLEDSAVYLCASSYPSGSRTYEQYFGPGTRLTVT.

This clone was observed a few times. The chain joins TRBV9 to TRBJ2-7; tentatively, D is TRBD2 (6 bases). The CDR3 consists of 14 residues. Per the germline V gene, CDR1 is SGDLS and CDR2 is YYNGEE. V lost 4 bases, J lost 6 bases, and 17 bases lay in between. The CDR3 DNA sequence: TGTGCCAGCAGCCCCCGGGTCCTCGGGGGCGAGCAGTACTTC. Translation gives CASSPRVLGGEQYF.

The chain has TRBV7-8 and TRBJ1-2; 8 bases match TRBD1. The CDR3 runs 14 residues. J lost 4 bases, V lost 5 bases, and 6 bases had no gene match. The germline V gene has CDR1 SGHVS and CDR2 FQNEAQ. The CDR3: CASSRGQGGYGYTF. The DNA of the CDR3 is TGTGCCAGCAGCCGAGGACAGGGCGGCTATGGCTACACCTTC.

The V gene is TRBV7-8, the J gene TRBJ1-3, with TRBD1 identical over 9 bases. Per germline, CDR1 SGHVS and CDR2 FQNEAQ. Unmatched junction bases numbered 4, after V lost 4 bases and J lost 0 bases. The CDR3 extends over 16 amino acids. The CDR3, as DNA: TGTGCCAGCAGCTGGGGGACAGGGAACTCTGGAAACACCATATATTTT. It encodes CASSWGTGNSGNTIYF. Variable domain in full (rest from reference TRBV7-8 and TRBJ1-3): GAGVSQSPRYKVAKRGQDVALRCDPISGHVSLFWYQQALGQGPEFLTYFQNEAQLDKSGLPSDRFFAERPEGSVSTLKIQRTQQEDSAVYLCASSWGTGNSGNTIYFGEGSWLTVV.

V usage is TRBV19 and J usage is TRBJ1-2, with a tentative D call TRBD1 (6 bases). The CDR3 totals 12 residues. Germline lookup yields CDR1 LNHDA and CDR2 SQIVND (reference sequence). Trimming took 5 bases from V and 8 from J, leaving 12 bases between them. CDR3 residues: CASSPTGRGYTF. In DNA, the CDR3 is TGTGCCAGTAGTCCGACAGGAAGGGGCTACACCTTC.

This clone was recorded once. The chain couples TRBV28 to TRBJ2-3; 11 nucleotides align to TRBD2. The V gene's germline CDR1 is MDHEN and CDR2 SYDVKM. V was clipped by 6 bases and J by 5 bases; unmatched bases: 7. This CDR3 is built from 15 residues. Here the CDR3 DNA reads TGTGCCAGCAGCCCCCCGGGACTAGCGGAAGATACGCAGTATTTT. It yields the protein CASSPPGLAEDTQYF.

The chain employs TRBV19 and TRBJ1-5, with TRBD1 identical over 7 bases. The CDR3 length is 15 residues. V gave up 5 bases and J gave up 2 bases; unmatched junction bases: 6. Per germline, CDR1 LNHDA and CDR2 SQIVND (reference sequence). The CDR3 region is CASSETGLRNQPQHF. The CDR3 DNA follows: TGTGCCAGTAGTGAGACAGGGCTTCGCAATCAGCCCCAGCATTTT. The variable domain in full, completed from reference TRBV19 and TRBJ1-5, reads DGGITQSPKYLFRKEGQNVTLSCEQNLNHDAMYWYRQDPGQGLRLIYYSQIVNDFQKGDIAEGYSVSREKKESFPLTVTSAQKNPTAFYLCASSETGLRNQPQHFGDGTRLSIL.

The V call is TRBV7-2, the J call TRBJ1-3; 9 bases fit TRBD1. The CDR3 is made up of 15 amino acids. Trimming removed 5 bases from V and 3 bases from J; junction bases left unmatched: 5. Germline V gives CDR1 SGHTA, CDR2 FQGNSA. The CDR3 DNA sequence: TGTGCCAGCAGCAGACAGGGGGGCGGTGGAAACACCATATATTTT. Protein product: CASSRQGGGGNTIYF.

This chain connects TRBV30 to TRBJ1-2, with TRBD1 matching over 7 bases. Germline trimming cut 3 bases from V and 7 bases from J; bases unmatched to any gene: 5. The CDR3 is 12 amino acids. The V gene's germline CDR1 is GTSNPN and CDR2 SVGIG (reference sequence). DNA for the CDR3: TGTGCCTGGAGCCCGGACAGGACTGGCTACACCTTC. This translates into CAWSPDRTGYTF.

This chain connects TRBV29-1 to TRBJ2-1; TRBD2 agrees at 9 bases. Trimming cost V 7 bases and J 1 base; bases outside gene matches: 5. The CDR3 runs to 14 residues. CDR1 is SQVTM, CDR2 ANQGSEA, per germline. CDR3 protein: CSAEGLASYNEQFF. The CDR3 coding sequence is TGCAGCGCCGAAGGACTAGCGTCCTACAATGAGCAGTTCTTC.

A single count supports this clone. The chain carries TRBV7-2 and TRBJ2-7; the match to TRBD2 covers 7 bases. Germline CDR1 SGHTA, CDR2 FQGNSA. The CDR3 length is 12 residues. V was pared by 5 bases and J by 6 bases, with 4 bases of the junction left unmatched. DNA for the CDR3: TGTGCCAGCAGCCGACTAGCAGGCGAGCAGTACTTC. Protein product: CASSRLAGEQYF.

The V gene is TRBV5-1, the J gene TRBJ2-7, with a tentative D call TRBD1 (6 bases). Trimming cost V 0 bases and J 7 bases, with 8 bases left between them. CDR1 and CDR2 from the germline V gene are SGHRS and YFSETQ. The CDR3 is 12 amino acids. The DNA for the CDR3 is TGCGCCAGCAGCTTGGTCCAGGGGGAGCAGTACTTC. Protein: CASSLVQGEQYF.

The rearrangement uses TRBV19 and TRBJ1-5, with D tentatively TRBD1 (5 bases). The ends were cut back, 7 bases at V and 3 bases at J, with 10 bases in the middle. Germline V CDR1 and CDR2: LNHDA, SQIVND (reference sequence). The CDR3 covers 13 residues. For the CDR3, the DNA is TGTGCCAGTATGGGGGGGTTCAATCAGCCCCAGCATTTT. It codes for CASMGGFNQPQHF.